What follows describes a single T cell receptor (beta chain). A single base separates this from a much larger clone, so it may be a read error. Documented time point: blood at routine non-recurrence follow-up after resection. Using its own MiXCR run on the 5' RACE reads, TCRdb lists one record per CDR3 protein. The profile covers 40,000 or so distinct CDR3 sequences, with about 10% appearing a single time and 17% taken by the ten largest. The germline V gene has CDR1 SQVTM and CDR2 ANQGSEA. This CDR3 comprises 11 residues. V shed 7 bases and J shed 10 bases, with 16 bases lying between them. These data are taken from a study of spatial heterogeneity in lung cancer. Whole-study context: Detected sequences consistently included more beta-chain ones than alpha-chain ones.

This rearrangement joins TRBV29-1 to TRBJ1-2; D gene ambiguous. This TCR was recovered from a female donor with early-stage non-small cell lung cancer. The sample here was PBMCs, taken at follow-up. The CDR3: CSAGPEEDYTF. CDR3 bases: TGCAGCGCCGGACCTGAAGAGGACTACACCTTC. The full variable domain, its missing parts supplied by reference TRBV29-1 and TRBJ1-2, is SAVISQKPSRDICQRGTSLTIQCQVDSQVTMMFWYRQQPGQSLTLIATANQGSEATYESGFVIDKFPISRPNLTFSTLTVSNMSPEDSSIYLCSAGPEEDYTFGSGTRLTVV.